The subject of this entry is one TCR beta chain. This record belongs to a study of Ad26.COV2.S vaccination and SARS-CoV-2 variants. Study context: Within the COV1001 Ad26.COV2.S trial arm, the donor was enrolled.

Treatment given: some 20 received Ad26.COV2.S at low or high dose, single or two shots; 5 received placebo; per-sample allocation not given. Samples came from day 63 after the first vaccine or placebo injection. Germline CDR1 is SEHNR and CDR2 is FQNEAQ (reference sequence). V trimming: 1 base; J trimming: 1 base; junction bases outside the gene matches: 7. The CDR3 contains 16 residues. The repertoire was sequenced with immunoSEQ multiplex PCR; TCRdb's copy has only in-frame clones and lacks some. The sample contains 400,000 to 450,000 clones, over 80% of which appear only once. J is TRBJ2-7 and V is TRBV7-9, with 7 bases identical to TRBD2. This clonotype originated in a person between 18 and 65 years old who received the Ad26.COV2.S COVID-19 vaccine or a placebo. Sample: peripheral blood, taken in a trial of Ad26.COV2.S vaccine versus placebo. This chain's CDR3 is CASSLGEGIRSYEQYF. The CDR3, as DNA: TGTGCCAGCAGCTTAGGGGAGGGCATTAGATCCTACGAGCAGTACTTC.